The subject of this entry is one T cell receptor (beta chain). Its antigen is still unknown. This specimen comes from a study of shared clonotypes between healthy human individuals. Findings of the study overall: Genetic and exposure-history diversity was limited by the small donor number. The study generally estimated greater richness for naive than memory subsets.

The method was immunoSEQ multiplex PCR; TCRdb's version includes in-frame clones alone and lacks a portion of them. The table lists over a million clones, more than 75% of them singletons, with roughly 0.57% in the top ten. The CDR3 length is 11 residues. V was pared by 8 bases and J by 4 bases, with 8 bases between. Germline CDR1 is DFQATT and CDR2 is SNEGSKA (reference sequence). This sequence originates from a man between 18 and 35 years old in good health. Some clones in this sample may be carry-over from other donors' samples. The chain couples TRBV20-1 to TRBJ2-2, with no clear D. The sample was memory CD4+ T cells from PBMCs. Subset denoted: CD45RA-negative fraction. The chain's CDR3 is CSTPTTGELFF. The CDR3 DNA reads TGCAGTACCCCAACCACCGGGGAGCTGTTTTTT.